This TCR beta chain was profiled in a study of radiation and T cells in renal cell carcinoma (TCRdb year 2020). In terms of the full investigation: A total of 50 to 55 samples underwent TCR beta sequencing, made up of about 25 tumors and about 27 peripheral blood samples. A total of 4,016,671 unique CDR3 nucleotide sequences, encoding 2.5 million to 3 million unique CDR3 amino acid sequences, were found across all 53 samples.

Comments on this clone: What antigen it recognizes has not been identified. No much larger clone is present one base from it, and per-base qualities are unavailable.

TCR beta libraries were generated from genomic DNA with the immunoSEQ kit, following the manufacturer's recommendations. For library preparation, a first multiplex PCR was performed with proprietary primers, followed by a second PCR in which unique barcodes were added, and bead cleanups were performed after each round. Each sample batch included a kit-provided positive control reaction and a negative control reaction. The final libraries were assessed on an Agilent 4200 TapeStation D1000 ScreenTape, pooled by volume, and quantified by qPCR. Sequencing was performed on an Illumina NextSeq500 with a MidOutput 150-cycle cartridge, and 156 Read1 and 15 Index1 cycles were run with kit custom primers. The pooled library was loaded at about 1 pM, with a roughly 20% PhiX control spiked in. The paper's data handling went like this. Vendor-processed data were analyzed in R, and a clonotype was defined as all T cells sharing the same CDR3 nucleotide sequence. In the clone abundance analyses, frequencies were normalized to the 10,000 most abundant clones in each sample. Before analysis, public T cell clones were removed, and these numbered fewer than six per sample on average. ImmunoMap was used for dominant motif analysis with the PAM10 matrix, a gap penalty of 30, and a homology threshold of 0.3, and any motif reaching a cumulative frequency of at least 0.01 was considered dominant. TCRdb provides this immuneACCESS table in a form limited to in-frame rearrangements. Some clones are lacking; in checked studies, under half of them reflect an unresolved V gene, and why the rest are absent is not known. V, J and clone size derive from that table, while D and trimming were established from the DNA sequence. The sample contains 19,000 or so clones, about 61% of them found a single time. 33% of the sample is in the top ten clones.

The CDR3 goes from the cysteine to the phenylalanine over 14 residues. Only the CDR3 DNA is retained, 42 bases long and in frame from the first base. The germline V end is reduced by 3 bases and the J end by 1 base; junction bases left unmatched: 3. From the germline V gene, CDR1 is SGDLS and CDR2 is YYNGEE. What the work shows at the level of the full study, not this receptor alone: Compared with control tumors, irradiated tumors had a greater number of dominant CDR3 motifs, and those motifs took up a bigger portion of the repertoire. Only small tumor regions of roughly 0.92 g were available, so intratumoral heterogeneity was not captured. Irradiated tumors showed higher TCR clonality than controls, with the top 100 clonotypes averaging approximately 54% of the repertoire versus roughly 45% in nephrectomy-only tumors. Because the trial had a single-armed design, the trial could not examine how radiation dose or scheduling affected the TCR repertoire.

Sample time point, as interpreted from the label and publication: tumor resected at nephrectomy. Reading the label with the study, this specimen's treatment or condition is: treatment-naive control, cytoreductive nephrectomy. Control tumors were obtained from treatment-naive renal cell carcinoma patients in whom cytoreductive nephrectomy was performed without prior radiation. Every patient had renal cell carcinoma of clear cell pathology. The control tumors sequenced for TCR were resected between 2011 and 2014 from approximately ten males and several females whose median age was approximately 59 years (range roughly 40 to 82). Tumors were dissociated mechanically, digested with collagenase/hyaluronidase at 37 degrees C, processed in gentleMACS C tubes, and stored in liquid nitrogen. Genomic DNA for TCR sequencing was prepared using the QIAamp DNA Blood Mini Kit (Qiagen). The analyses included just those samples that passed every quality control check.

The sequence is built from TRBV9 and TRBJ1-2; 7 nucleotides in the junction match TRBD1. Material: tumor tissue, obtained from a patient whose treatment was nephrectomy without radiotherapy. The source of this sequence is a man in his fifties with renal cell carcinoma. The nucleotide sequence is given as TGTGCCAGCAGCGAAGGGACAGATAACTATGGCTACACCTTC. Its protein is CASSEGTDNYGYTF.